This T cell receptor beta chain originates from a study of blood T cell repertoires in COVID-19. About the research overall: Nucleic acid was either cDNA or gDNA, and it came from T cells, B-cell-depleted T cells, or PBMCs.

In the authors' methods: Nucleated cell number was recorded as an estimate derived from reference gene primer amplification. The assay was immunoSEQ multiplex PCR, and TCRdb's table has in-frame clones only and misses some. V, J and clone size were drawn from that table, and D and trimming were deduced from the DNA. The repertoire holds 470,000 or so clones, 70% to 90% seen once, with approximately 3% in the top ten. The sequenced sample consisted of peripheral blood. This receptor was obtained from a human donor in a cohort sampled during active COVID-19.

The CDR3 is CASRRGLAGGPSTDTQYF. CDR3 in DNA: TGTGCCAGCCGTAGAGGGCTAGCGGGAGGACCTAGCACAGATACGCAGTATTTT. This chain connects TRBV27 to TRBJ2-3; 11 bases fit TRBD2. The V segment lost 8 bases and the J segment 0 bases; nucleotides outside the gene matches: 13. In germline, CDR1 is MNHEY, CDR2 SMNVEV (reference sequence). This CDR3 contains 18 residues.